This TCR beta chain was profiled in a study of blood T cells in healthy people across ages. Study results and caveats: Older individuals had lower TCR beta diversity per million T cells (the decline was roughly linear). Long-lived donors exceeded aged donors in naive CD4+ cells and diversity.

The ends were cut back, 7 bases at V and 1 base at J, with 18 bases in the middle. CDR1 is MNHEY, CDR2 SMNVEV, per germline (reference sequence). The CDR3 spans 16 residues. Through a sample-barcoded 5' primer and a J-beta primer mix, a second PCR was run for roughly 7 to 12 cycles. Each TCR beta cDNA got a 12-nucleotide random molecular identifier. TCRdb independently ran MiXCR on the 5' RACE reads; one entry per CDR3 protein. The sample has 1.5 million to 2 million distinct CDR3 sequences; around half are singletons. In regard to this clonotype: Its antigen is currently unknown.

In terms of origin and age, donors were healthy Caucasian individuals from Russia aged about 6 to 90. Sequencing was carried out using blood. The TCR sequence derives from a woman aged 40 to 49 in good health. The chain is built from TRBV27 and TRBJ2-3, with D tentatively TRBD1 (5 bases). CDR3 coding DNA: TGTGCCAGCACCCTCCTAGGGGCCCAGGGCACAGATACGCAGTATTTT. Its translation: CASTLLGAQGTDTQYF.